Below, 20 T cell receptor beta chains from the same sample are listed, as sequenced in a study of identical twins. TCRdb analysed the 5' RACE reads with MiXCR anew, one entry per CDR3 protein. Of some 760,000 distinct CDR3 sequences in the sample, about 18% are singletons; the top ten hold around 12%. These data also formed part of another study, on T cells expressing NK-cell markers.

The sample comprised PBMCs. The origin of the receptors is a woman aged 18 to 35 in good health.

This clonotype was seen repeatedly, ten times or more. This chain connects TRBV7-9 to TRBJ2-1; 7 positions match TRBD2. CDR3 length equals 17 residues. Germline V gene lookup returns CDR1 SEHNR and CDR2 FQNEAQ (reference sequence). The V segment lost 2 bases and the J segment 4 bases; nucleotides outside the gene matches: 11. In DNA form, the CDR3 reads TGTGCCAGCAGCTTACCGCGTAGGCTAGCGGTGTACAATGAGCAGTTCTTC. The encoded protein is CASSLPRRLAVYNEQFF.

CDR3 DNA: TGCGCCAGCAGAAGGACTAGCGGAATCCAAGAGACCCAGTACTTC. It codes for CASRRTSGIQETQYF. The gene calls are TRBV4-1 and TRBJ2-5, with 10 bases that match TRBD2. The CDR3 is 15 residues long. From germline, CDR1 is MGHRA and CDR2 YSYEKL. V trimming: 6 bases; J trimming: 1 base; junction bases outside the gene matches: 5.

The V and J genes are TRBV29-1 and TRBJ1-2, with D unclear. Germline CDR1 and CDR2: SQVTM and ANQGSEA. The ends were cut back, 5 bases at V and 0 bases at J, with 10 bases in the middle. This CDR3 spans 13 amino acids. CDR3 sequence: CSVLSPTNYGYTF. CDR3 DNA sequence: TGCAGCGTTCTATCGCCCACTAACTATGGCTACACCTTC.

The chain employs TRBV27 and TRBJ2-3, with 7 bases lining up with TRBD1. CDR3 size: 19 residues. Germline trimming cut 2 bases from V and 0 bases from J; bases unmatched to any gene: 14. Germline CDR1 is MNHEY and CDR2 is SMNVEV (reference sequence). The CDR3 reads CASSLLRDSLQTSTDTQYF. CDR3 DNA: TGTGCCAGCAGTTTACTTCGGGACAGCCTCCAGACTAGCACAGATACGCAGTATTTT.

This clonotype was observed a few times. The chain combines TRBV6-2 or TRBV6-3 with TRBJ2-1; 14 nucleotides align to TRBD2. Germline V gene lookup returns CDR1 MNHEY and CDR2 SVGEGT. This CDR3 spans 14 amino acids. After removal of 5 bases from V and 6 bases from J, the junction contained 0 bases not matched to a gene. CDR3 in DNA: TGTGCCAGCAGTGGGACTAGCGGGGGCAATGAGCAGTTCTTC. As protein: CASSGTSGGNEQFF.

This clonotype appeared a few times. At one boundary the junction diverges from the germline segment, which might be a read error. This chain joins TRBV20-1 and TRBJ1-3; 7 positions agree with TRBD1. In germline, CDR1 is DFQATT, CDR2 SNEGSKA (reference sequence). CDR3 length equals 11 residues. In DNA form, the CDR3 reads TGCAGTGCTACCTCCCGACAGGGAAGGAATTTT. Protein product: CSATSRQGRNF.

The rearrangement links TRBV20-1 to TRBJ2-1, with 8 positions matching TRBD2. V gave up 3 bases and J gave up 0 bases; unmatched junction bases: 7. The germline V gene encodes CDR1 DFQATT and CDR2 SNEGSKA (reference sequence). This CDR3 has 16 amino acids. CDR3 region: CSASSTSGSSYNEQFF. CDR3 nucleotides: TGCAGTGCTAGCAGTACTAGCGGTAGCTCCTACAATGAGCAGTTCTTC.

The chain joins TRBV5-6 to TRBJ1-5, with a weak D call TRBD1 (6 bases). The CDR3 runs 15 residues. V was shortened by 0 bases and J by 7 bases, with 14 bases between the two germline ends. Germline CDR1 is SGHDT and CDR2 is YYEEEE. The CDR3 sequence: CASSLEGRGQQPQHF. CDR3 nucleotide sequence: TGTGCCAGCAGCTTGGAGGGCAGGGGCCAACAGCCCCAGCATTTT.

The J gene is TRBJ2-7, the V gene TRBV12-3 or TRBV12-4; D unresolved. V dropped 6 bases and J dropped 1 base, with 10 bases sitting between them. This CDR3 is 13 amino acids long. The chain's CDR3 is CASRVGFSYEQYF. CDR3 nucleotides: TGTGCCAGCAGGGTGGGGTTTTCCTACGAGCAGTACTTC.

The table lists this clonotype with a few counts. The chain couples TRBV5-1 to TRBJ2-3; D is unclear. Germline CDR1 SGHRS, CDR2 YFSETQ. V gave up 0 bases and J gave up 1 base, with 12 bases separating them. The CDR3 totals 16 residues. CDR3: CASSLAGLDRTDTQYF. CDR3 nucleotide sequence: TGCGCCAGCAGCTTGGCCGGTTTAGACCGCACAGATACGCAGTATTTT.

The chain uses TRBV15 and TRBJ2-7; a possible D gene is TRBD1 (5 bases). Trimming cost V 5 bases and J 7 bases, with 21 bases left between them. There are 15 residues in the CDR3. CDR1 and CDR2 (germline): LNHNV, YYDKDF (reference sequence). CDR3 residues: CATSYRRTPPEEQYF. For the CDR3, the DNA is TGTGCCACCAGCTATCGACGGACACCTCCGGAGGAGCAGTACTTC.

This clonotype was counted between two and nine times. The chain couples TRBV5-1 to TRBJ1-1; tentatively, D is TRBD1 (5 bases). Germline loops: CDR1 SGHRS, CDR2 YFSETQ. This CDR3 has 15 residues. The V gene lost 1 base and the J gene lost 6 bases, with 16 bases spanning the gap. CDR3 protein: CASSLLNPEGAEAFF. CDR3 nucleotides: TGCGCCAGCAGCTTGCTGAACCCGGAAGGGGCTGAAGCTTTCTTT.

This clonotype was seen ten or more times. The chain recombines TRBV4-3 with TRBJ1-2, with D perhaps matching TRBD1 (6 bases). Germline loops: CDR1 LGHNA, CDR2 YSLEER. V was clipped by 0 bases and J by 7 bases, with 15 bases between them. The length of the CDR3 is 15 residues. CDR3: CASSQEGASGFGYTF. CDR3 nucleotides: TGCGCCAGCAGCCAAGAGGGGGCATCGGGGTTTGGCTACACCTTC.

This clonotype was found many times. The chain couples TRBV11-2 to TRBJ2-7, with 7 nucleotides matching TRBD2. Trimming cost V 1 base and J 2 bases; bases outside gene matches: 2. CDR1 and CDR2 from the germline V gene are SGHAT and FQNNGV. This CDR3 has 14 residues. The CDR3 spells CASSLVGTTYEQYF. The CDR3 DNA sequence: TGTGCCAGCAGCTTAGTTGGGACTACCTACGAGCAGTACTTC.

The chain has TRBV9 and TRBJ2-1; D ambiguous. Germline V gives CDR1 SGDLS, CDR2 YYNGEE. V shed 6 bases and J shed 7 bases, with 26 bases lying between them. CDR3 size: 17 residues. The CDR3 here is CASTPWAYPPDTNEQFF. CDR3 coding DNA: TGTGCCAGCACCCCGTGGGCTTATCCCCCTGATACTAATGAGCAGTTCTTC.

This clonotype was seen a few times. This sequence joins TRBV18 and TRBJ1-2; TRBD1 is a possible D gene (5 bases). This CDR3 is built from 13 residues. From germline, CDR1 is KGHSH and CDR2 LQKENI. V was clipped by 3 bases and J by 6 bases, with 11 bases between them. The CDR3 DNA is TGTGCCAGCTCACCTGCAGGGAGGGATGGCTACACCTTC. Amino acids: CASSPAGRDGYTF.

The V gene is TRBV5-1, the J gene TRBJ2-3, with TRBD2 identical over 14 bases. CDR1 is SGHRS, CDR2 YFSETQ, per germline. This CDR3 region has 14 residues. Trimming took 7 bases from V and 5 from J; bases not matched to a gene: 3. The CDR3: CASGTSGSGDTQYF. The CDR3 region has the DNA TGCGCCAGCGGGACTAGCGGGAGTGGAGATACGCAGTATTTT.

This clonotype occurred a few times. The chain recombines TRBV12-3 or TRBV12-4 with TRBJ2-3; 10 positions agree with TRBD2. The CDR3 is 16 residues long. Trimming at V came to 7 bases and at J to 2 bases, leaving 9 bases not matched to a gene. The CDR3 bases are TGTGCCAGCACTTTGGGTAGCGGGGGGCTCACAGATACGCAGTATTTT. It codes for CASTLGSGGLTDTQYF.

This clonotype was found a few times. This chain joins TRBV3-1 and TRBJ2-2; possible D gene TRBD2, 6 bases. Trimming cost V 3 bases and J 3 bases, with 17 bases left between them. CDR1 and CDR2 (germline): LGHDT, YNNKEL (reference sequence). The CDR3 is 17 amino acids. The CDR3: CASSHGGEEPHTGELFF. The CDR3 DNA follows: TGTGCCAGCAGCCATGGAGGGGAGGAACCCCACACCGGGGAGCTGTTTTTT.

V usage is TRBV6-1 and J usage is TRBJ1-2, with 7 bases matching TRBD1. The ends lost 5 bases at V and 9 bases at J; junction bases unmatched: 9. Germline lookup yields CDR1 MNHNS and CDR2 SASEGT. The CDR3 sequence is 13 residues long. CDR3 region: CASSRAQGERYTF. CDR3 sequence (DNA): TGTGCCAGCAGTCGGGCTCAGGGGGAACGCTACACCTTC.